Listed below are T cell receptor beta chains from one sample, sequenced in a study of T cells in Graves' hyperthyroidism and ophthalmopathy. A single record per CDR3 protein comes from TCRdb applying MiXCR to the multiplex PCR reads. The sample gives about 380,000 distinct CDR3 sequences, around 14% of which show up once; more than 9.5% is in the top ten. Sequencing used blood. The receptors were sampled from a woman aged 60-75 years with Graves' hyperthyroidism. Each CDR3 is given with its conserved first and last residue. A D gene is named only where the DNA matches it firmly. Some rows mark clone size as missing; the rest say once, few, many or name a class of expanded clone.

V	D	J	size	CDR3	DNA
TRBV28	.	TRBJ1-4	.	CASSLTGWANEKLFF	TGTGCCAGCAGTCTTACAGGGTGGGCTAATGAAAAACTGTTTTTT
TRBV7-8	.	TRBJ2-5	many	CASSLARDEYF	TGTGCCAGCAGCTTAGCGCGAGACGAGTACTTC
TRBV6-1	TRBD1	TRBJ1-4	.	CASGEGGRAWGLNEKLFF	TGTGCCAGCGGTGAAGGGGGCCGTGCCTGGGGCCTAAATGAAAAACTGTTTTTT
TRBV10-3	TRBD1	TRBJ1-2	.	CAISAVRDRAEVDYGYTF	TGTGCCATCAGTGCGGTCCGGGACAGGGCAGAGGTTGACTATGGCTACACCTTC
TRBV5-1	TRBD2	TRBJ2-2	many	CASSPGLAGAGELFF	TGCGCCAGCAGCCCGGGACTAGCGGGAGCCGGGGAGCTGTTTTTT
TRBV5-5	TRBD1	TRBJ2-5	.	CASSARTGGETQYF	TGTGCCAGCAGCGCGAGGACAGGGGGCGAGACCCAGTACTTC
TRBV5-4	.	TRBJ1-1	few	CASSFTPLNTEAFF	TGTGCCAGCAGCTTCACACCCCTGAACACTGAAGCTTTCTTT
TRBV12-3/TRBV12-4	.	TRBJ1-3	.	CASRTPRLAGNTIYF	TGTGCCAGCAGGACGCCACGACTAGCTGGAAACACCATATATTTT
TRBV2	TRBD1	TRBJ1-3	many	CASSDYRGPGNTIYF	TGTGCCAGCAGTGACTACAGGGGGCCTGGAAACACCATATATTTT
TRBV12-3/TRBV12-4	TRBD2	TRBJ2-2	many	CASRSPGLAGAGELFF	TGTGCCAGCAGATCCCCGGGACTAGCGGGAGCTGGGGAGCTGTTTTTT
TRBV11-2	TRBD2	TRBJ2-3	few	CASTLAGSTDTQYF	TGTGCCAGCACCCTAGCGGGGAGCACAGATACGCAGTATTTT
TRBV28	TRBD2	TRBJ2-7	.	CASSFLRSRGLAGGGEQYF	TGTGCCAGCAGTTTTCTAAGGTCTCGAGGACTAGCGGGAGGGGGCGAGCAGTACTTC
TRBV12-3/TRBV12-4	.	TRBJ1-1	many	CASIGTFPPEAFF	TGTGCCAGCATCGGGACATTTCCGCCTGAAGCTTTCTTT
TRBV9	TRBD1	TRBJ2-7	few	CASSVVEGASEQYF	TGTGCCAGCAGCGTAGTTGAGGGGGCGAGCGAGCAGTACTTC
TRBV24-1	TRBD2	TRBJ2-7	.	CATSDLTSGTYEQYF	TGTGCCACCAGTGATTTGACTAGCGGGACCTACGAGCAGTACTTC
TRBV29-1	.	TRBJ2-1	once	CSVEVVLGSSSYNEQFF	TGCAGCGTTGAAGTGGTACTGGGCTCGAGCTCCTACAATGAGCAGTTCTTC
TRBV28	TRBD1	TRBJ2-7	many	CASSFYGQGAEYF	TGTGCCAGCAGTTTCTACGGACAGGGGGCGGAGTACTTC
TRBV5-5	.	TRBJ2-2	few	CASSFSRGTGELFF	TGTGCCAGCAGCTTCTCCAGGGGCACCGGGGAGCTGTTTTTT
TRBV11-2	TRBD2	TRBJ2-7	many	CASSRAGLAGAYEQYF	TGTGCCAGCAGCCGGGCGGGGCTAGCGGGAGCGTACGAGCAGTACTTC
TRBV7-6	TRBD2	TRBJ2-1	.	CASSSGLAGVEQFF	TGTGCCAGCAGCTCTGGACTAGCGGGAGTTGAGCAGTTCTTC
TRBV7-2	.	TRBJ2-7	many	CASSPGSGLSYEQYF	TGTGCCAGCAGCCCCGGGTCAGGATTATCCTACGAGCAGTACTTC
TRBV5-1	TRBD1	TRBJ2-5	few	CASSFGQGVHAETQYF	TGCGCCAGCAGCTTCGGACAGGGGGTCCACGCAGAGACCCAGTACTTC
TRBV7-9	TRBD1	TRBJ1-2	few	CASSLEGANGINGYTF	TGTGCCAGCAGCTTAGAGGGGGCTAACGGGATTAATGGCTACACCTTC
TRBV4-2	.	TRBJ2-3	few	CASSHLPTPTDTQYF	TGTGCCAGCAGCCACCTACCTACTCCCACAGATACGCAGTATTTT
TRBV5-1	TRBD1	TRBJ2-1	many	CASSLEGQNSNEQFF	TGCGCCAGCAGCTTGGAGGGACAGAATTCCAATGAGCAGTTCTTC
TRBV11-2	TRBD2	TRBJ2-1	.	CASSLTSGYYEQFF	TGTGCCAGCAGCTTGACTAGCGGGTACTATGAGCAGTTCTTC
TRBV29-1	TRBD2	TRBJ2-3	few	CSVEGPSGRGDTDTQYF	TGCAGCGTCGAAGGACCTAGCGGGAGGGGTGACACAGATACGCAGTATTTT
TRBV3-1	.	TRBJ1-2	few	CASSQSADSNYGYTF	TGTGCCAGCAGCCAGTCGGCAGACAGCAACTATGGCTACACCTTC
TRBV6-2/TRBV6-3	.	TRBJ2-3	.	CASSYSNAGPDTQYF	TGTGCCAGCAGTTACTCGAACGCAGGGCCAGATACGCAGTATTTT
TRBV11-1	.	TRBJ2-1	.	CASSLRREEQFF	TGTGCCAGCAGCTTACGCAGGGAAGAGCAGTTCTTC
TRBV28	.	TRBJ2-7	many	CASSRRSYEQYF	TGTGCCAGCAGTCGGCGCTCCTACGAGCAGTACTTC
TRBV19	.	TRBJ1-1	.	CASYDMPSEAFF	TGTGCCAGTTATGACATGCCCAGTGAAGCTTTCTTT
TRBV18	.	TRBJ1-2	many	CASSAGNWNYGYTF	TGTGCCAGCTCAGCGGGGAATTGGAACTATGGCTACACCTTC
TRBV7-2	TRBD2	TRBJ2-1	.	CASSLGYREVLFF	TGTGCCAGCAGCTTAGGATATCGGGAGGTCCTGTTCTTC
TRBV7-9	.	TRBJ2-4	once	CASSLRQESKNIQYF	TGTGCCAGCAGCTTGCGGCAGGAGTCCAAAAACATTCAGTACTTC
TRBV10-3	.	TRBJ2-7	few	CAIREGQGLSYEQYF	TGTGCCATCAGAGAGGGACAAGGCCTCTCCTACGAGCAGTACTTC